The clone carrying this T cell receptor beta chain appeared a few times. What it recognizes is unknown. TCRdb reprocessed the reads via MiXCR and lists one record per CDR3 protein. The sample shows hundreds of thousands of distinct CDR3 sequences, around 18% of them seen only once. This CDR3 is built from 17 residues. V lost 2 bases to trimming and J lost 6 bases; unmatched junction nucleotides: 11. CDR1 and CDR2 (germline): MNHNY, SVGAGI (reference sequence). The data belong to a study of T cell repertoires in cytomegalovirus infection. Study information: TCR beta signatures that were public indicated CMV infection and matching HLA type.

General study points: The study found HLA-C-restricted CMV-specific TCR beta clonotypes dominating the ex vivo response. There were carriers of CMV plus the relevant HLA, and cumulative public TCR beta family frequency identified them.

Sequencing was carried out using PBMCs. This clonotype was sampled from a human donor in good health (CMV status not recorded). Some clones in this sample may be carry-over from other donors' samples. This chain uses TRBV6-6 with TRBJ2-1, with TRBD2 matching 9 bases. The CDR3 reads CASSYGAGGQPGNEQFF. CDR3 sequence (DNA): TGTGCCAGCAGTTACGGTGCGGGAGGGCAGCCAGGCAATGAGCAGTTCTTC.